Listed here are 32 T cell receptor beta chains from one sample, sequenced in a study of blood T cell repertoires in COVID-19. Profiling relied on immunoSEQ multiplex PCR, and the TCRdb table lists in-frame clones only, not all of them. The sample has roughly 200,000 clones, more than 80% seen once. What was sequenced was PBMCs or T cells enriched from blood (not recorded which). The origin of the receptors is a man aged 25 to 40 who had recovered from COVID-19.

This chain links TRBV11-2 with TRBJ1-2; 7 nucleotides agree with TRBD1. Looked up from germline, CDR1 is SGHAT and CDR2 is FQNNGV. The J segment lost 1 base and the V segment lost 5 bases, leaving 7 bases of the junction unmatched. The CDR3 has 15 amino acids. CDR3 amino acids: CASSHWDSYNYGYTF. For the CDR3, the DNA is TGTGCCAGCAGCCATTGGGACAGCTATAACTATGGCTACACCTTC. Variable domain in full (rest from reference TRBV11-2 and TRBJ1-2): EAGVAQSPRYKIIEKRQSVAFWCNPISGHATLYWYQQILGQGPKLLIQFQNNGVVDDSQLPKDRFSAERLKGVDSTLKIQPAKLEDSAVYLCASSHWDSYNYGYTFGSGTRLTVV.

V gene TRBV7-8 combines with J gene TRBJ1-3; 8 bases are shared with TRBD1. Germline V gives CDR1 SGHVS, CDR2 FQNEAQ. The CDR3 has 15 amino acids. Losses at the gene ends were 5 bases for V and 4 bases for J; bases not matched to a gene: 7. The CDR3 here is CASSPTGVFGNTIYF. The DNA for the CDR3 is TGTGCCAGCAGCCCGACAGGGGTGTTCGGAAACACCATATATTTT.

The table lists this clone with a count of one. V gene TRBV24-1 combines with J gene TRBJ2-1, with D perhaps TRBD1 (5 bases). This CDR3 has 14 residues. Trimming removed 5 bases from V and 3 bases from J, with 10 bases in between. Germline values: CDR1 KGHDR, CDR2 SFDVKD. The CDR3 sequence is CATSADRDYNEQFF. CDR3 DNA sequence: TGTGCCACCAGTGCTGACAGAGACTACAATGAGCAGTTCTTC.

The chain links TRBV7-9 to TRBJ1-3, with D uncertain. V dropped 6 bases and J dropped 1 base, with 16 bases sitting between them. Germline V lookup: CDR1 SEHNR, CDR2 FQNEAQ (reference sequence). The CDR3 sequence is 16 residues long. The CDR3 spells CASRSFGVRSGNTIYF. In DNA form, the CDR3 reads TGTGCCAGCAGGTCCTTCGGTGTACGGTCTGGAAACACCATATATTTT.

The chain uses TRBV19 and TRBJ1-4; D might be TRBD1 (5 bases). The CDR3 runs 14 residues. The V and J ends lost 7 bases and 0 bases respectively, with 9 bases between them. Germline V gene lookup returns CDR1 LNHDA and CDR2 SQIVND (reference sequence). The chain's CDR3 is CASTRAATNEKLFF. CDR3 DNA sequence: TGTGCCAGTACCAGGGCGGCAACTAATGAAAAACTGTTTTTT. Using reference TRBV19 and TRBJ1-4 for the parts outside the CDR3, the full variable domain is DGGITQSPKYLFRKEGQNVTLSCEQNLNHDAMYWYRQDPGQGLRLIYYSQIVNDFQKGDIAEGYSVSREKKESFPLTVTSAQKNPTAFYLCASTRAATNEKLFFGSGTQLSVL.

The rearrangement links TRBV4-1 to TRBJ1-2; no clear D. Trimming left V 2 bases short and J 2 bases short, with 15 bases between. CDR3 size: 16 residues. Germline CDR1 and CDR2: MGHRA and YSYEKL. CDR3 sequence (DNA): TGCGCCAGCAGCCAATCGGCGGTAGGGAGCAACTATGGCTACACCTTC. Protein sequence: CASSQSAVGSNYGYTF.

J is TRBJ2-2 and V is TRBV6-5, with TRBD2 as a possible D gene (5 bases). V was shortened by 8 bases and J by 5 bases, with 12 bases between the two germline ends. Germline V gene sequence: CDR1 MNHEY, CDR2 SVGAGI. The CDR3 contains 13 residues. CDR3: CASVRVGTGELFF. CDR3 sequence (DNA): TGTGCCAGCGTGAGGGTTGGGACCGGGGAGCTGTTTTTT.

V and J are TRBV7-9 and TRBJ1-1, with D possibly being TRBD1 (6 bases). Germline CDR1 SEHNR, CDR2 FQNEAQ (reference sequence). The ends were cut back, 6 bases at V and 1 base at J, with 12 bases in the middle. There are 14 residues in the CDR3. Here the CDR3 reads CASRKGQQNTEAFF. In nucleotides, the CDR3 is TGTGCCAGCAGGAAAGGACAGCAGAACACTGAAGCTTTCTTT. Full variable domain (missing parts from reference TRBV7-9 and TRBJ1-1): DTGVSQNPRHKITKRGQNVTFRCDPISEHNRLYWYRQTLGQGPEFLTYFQNEAQLEKSRLLSDRFSAERPKGSFSTLEIQRTEQGDSAMYLCASRKGQQNTEAFFGQGTRLTVV.

This clone was seen a handful of times. The rearrangement links TRBV18 to TRBJ1-2; no clear D gene. V was trimmed by 2 bases and J by 3 bases, leaving 7 bases between them. CDR1 and CDR2 from the germline V gene are KGHSH and LQKENI. This CDR3 is built from 13 residues. The CDR3 DNA is TGTGCCAGCTCACCAGATCAGGACTATGGCTACACCTTC. This gives the protein CASSPDQDYGYTF.

The chain has TRBV19 and TRBJ1-2; TRBD1 aligns across 9 bases. This CDR3 region has 15 residues. V shed 6 bases, J shed 4 bases, and the junction held 9 bases outside the gene matches. Germline V lookup: CDR1 LNHDA, CDR2 SQIVND (reference sequence). The CDR3 DNA reads TGTGCCAGTAGCGCCGGGACAGGGTCGGGCTATGGCTACACCTTC. It is translated as CASSAGTGSGYGYTF.

The rearrangement uses TRBV7-9 and TRBJ2-3; D is possibly TRBD2 (5 bases). This CDR3 is 15 amino acids long. Looked up from germline, CDR1 is SEHNR and CDR2 is FQNEAQ (reference sequence). Trimming removed 2 bases at V and 4 bases at J, with 13 bases between. As DNA, the CDR3 is TGTGCCAGCAGCTTATCCACGGGGTGGGCAGATACGCAGTATTTT. Its translation is CASSLSTGWADTQYF.

The CDR3 nucleotides read TGTGCCAGCAGCTTAGGTGCAGGGGCGGGTAATGAGCAGTTCTTC. Its protein product is CASSLGAGAGNEQFF. The gene calls are TRBV11-2 and TRBJ2-1; possibly TRBD1 for D (6 bases). The CDR3 covers 15 residues. V was pared by 1 base and J by 7 bases, with 14 bases between. Germline CDR1 and CDR2: SGHAT and FQNNGV.

The V gene is TRBV7-9, the J gene TRBJ2-1; 11 bases match TRBD2. Losses at the gene ends were 6 bases for V and 5 bases for J; bases not matched to a gene: 12. The germline V gene has CDR1 SEHNR and CDR2 FQNEAQ (reference sequence). CDR3 length: 17 amino acids. This CDR3 is CASRLGASGRSDNEQFF. In nucleotides, the CDR3 is TGTGCCAGCAGGTTGGGGGCTAGCGGGAGGAGCGACAATGAGCAGTTCTTC.

The chain couples TRBV7-2 to TRBJ2-5; 7 positions agree with TRBD2. Germline CDR1 is SGHTA and CDR2 is FQGNSA. The CDR3 contains 14 residues. With V trimmed by 2 bases and J by 5 bases, 5 bases remained unmatched. The CDR3 reads CASSLWGREETQYF. In nucleotides, the CDR3 is TGTGCCAGCAGCTTATGGGGGAGGGAGGAGACCCAGTACTTC. The whole variable domain, filled in from reference TRBV7-2 and TRBJ2-5, reads GAGVSQSPSNKVTEKGKDVELRCDPISGHTALYWYRQSLGQGLEFLIYFQGNSAPDKSGLPSDRFSAERTGGSVSTLTIQRTQQEDSAVYLCASSLWGREETQYFGPGTRLLVL.

This clone came up a few times. V gene TRBV7-2 combines with J gene TRBJ2-1, with 9 bases fitting TRBD1. The CDR3 contains 16 residues. Per germline, CDR1 SGHTA and CDR2 FQGNSA. J was trimmed by 8 bases and V by 4 bases; bases with no gene match: 12. This chain's CDR3 is CASSSQTGGASYEQFF. The CDR3 DNA follows: TGTGCCAGCAGCTCCCAGACAGGGGGGGCGTCCTATGAGCAGTTCTTC.

This chain uses TRBV5-6 with TRBJ2-2, with 14 bases identical to TRBD2. The CDR3 has 18 amino acids. Germline V lookup: CDR1 SGHDT, CDR2 YYEEEE. Germline trimming cut 0 bases from V and 0 bases from J; bases unmatched to any gene: 1. CDR3 sequence (DNA): TGTGCCAGCAGCTTGGGACTAGCGGGGGGGACGAACACCGGGGAGCTGTTTTTT. Its protein is CASSLGLAGGTNTGELFF.

V and J are TRBV4-1 and TRBJ1-5; D unclear. The CDR3 loop spans 17 amino acids. Germline assignment: CDR1 MGHRA and CDR2 YSYEKL. V lost 3 bases and J 5 bases, leaving 20 bases between the germline ends. The CDR3, as DNA: TGCGCCAGCAGCCATCCGGCTGTGACTTACATTTATCAGCCCCAGCATTTT. It yields the protein CASSHPAVTYIYQPQHF.

This chain uses TRBV27 with TRBJ2-4, with 12 bases identical to TRBD2. The CDR3 loop spans 14 amino acids. Per germline, CDR1 MNHEY and CDR2 SMNVEV (reference sequence). V shed 6 bases and J 8 bases; nucleotides not matched to a gene: 5. Here the CDR3 reads CASSQRTSGDIQYF. The CDR3 DNA reads as TGTGCCAGCAGCCAACGGACTAGCGGGGACATTCAGTACTTC.

The chain uses TRBV27 and TRBJ2-7; 8 bases match TRBD1. CDR3 length: 15 amino acids. Germline CDR1 is MNHEY and CDR2 is SMNVEV (reference sequence). V lost 5 bases, J lost 6 bases, and 12 bases stayed unmatched. CDR3 coding DNA: TGTGCCAGCAGTCCCACCTACCCGACAGGGGTCGAGCAGTACTTC. It is translated as CASSPTYPTGVEQYF.

The V and J genes are TRBV18 and TRBJ2-1; 8 nucleotides line up with TRBD2. This CDR3 is 15 amino acids long. Germline values: CDR1 KGHSH, CDR2 LQKENI. J was trimmed by 7 bases and V by 4 bases; bases with no gene match: 9. CDR3 coding DNA: TGTGCCAGCTCACGCACAACGGGGGGGAATAATGAGCAGTTCTTC. This gives the protein CASSRTTGGNNEQFF.

The chain is built from TRBV23-1 and TRBJ2-5; D ambiguous. TRBV23-1 is sorted into the ORF group, with uncertain function. With 3 bases removed from V and 1 base from J, the gap between germline ends came to 15 bases. The CDR3 loop spans 16 amino acids. CDR3 sequence (DNA): TGCGCCAGCAGTCATCGTGTGAAGCACCCCCAAGAGACCCAGTACTTC. Amino acids: CASSHRVKHPQETQYF.

With regard to this clone: This CDR3 is also generated by other DNA sequences in the sample. This rearrangement joins TRBV30 to TRBJ2-1, with 11 bases lining up with TRBD2. The CDR3 contains 14 residues. From germline, CDR1 is GTSNPN and CDR2 SVGIG (reference sequence). Trimming at V came to 2 bases and at J to 5 bases, leaving 2 bases not matched to a gene. CDR3 region: CAWSLAGGHNEQFF. CDR3 nucleotide sequence: TGTGCCTGGAGTTTAGCGGGAGGGCACAATGAGCAGTTCTTC.

V gene TRBV5-1 combines with J gene TRBJ2-7, with no clear D. The CDR3 is made up of 16 amino acids. V lost 0 bases to trimming and J lost 0 bases, with 13 bases between them. Germline-derived CDR1 and CDR2 are SGHRS and YFSETQ. CDR3 amino acids: CASSLGALDFSYEQYF. The CDR3 coding sequence is TGCGCCAGCAGCTTGGGTGCGCTAGACTTCTCCTACGAGCAGTACTTC.

The chain has TRBV6-1 and TRBJ2-7, with 9 nucleotides matching TRBD1. The CDR3 sequence is 15 residues long. V shed 0 bases, J shed 6 bases, and the junction held 6 bases outside the gene matches. The V gene's germline CDR1 is MNHNS and CDR2 SASEGT. DNA of the CDR3: TGTGCCAGCAGTGAAGCGGGACAGGGCCTCGCCGAGCAGTACTTC. This encodes CASSEAGQGLAEQYF.

This chain joins TRBV24-1 and TRBJ2-1; 10 nucleotides match TRBD2. Looked up from germline, CDR1 is KGHDR and CDR2 is SFDVKD. The CDR3 runs to 16 residues. V shed 3 bases, J shed 1 base, and the junction held 2 bases outside the gene matches. The CDR3 DNA reads as TGTGCCACCAGTGATATGACTAGCGGGTCCTACAATGAGCAGTTCTTC. Translating it yields CATSDMTSGSYNEQFF.

The table lists this clone with a count of one. V is TRBV28 and J is TRBJ1-2; D ambiguous. From germline, CDR1 is MDHEN and CDR2 SYDVKM. The CDR3 has 12 amino acids. V lost 4 bases to trimming and J lost 8 bases, with 11 bases between them. The CDR3, as DNA: TGTGCCAGCAGTTCGACTAGTCAAGGCTACACCTTC. It encodes CASSSTSQGYTF.

The CDR3 protein is CASSYPAGGTGELFF. Here the CDR3 DNA reads TGTGCCAGCAGTTACCCGGCGGGGGGCACCGGGGAGCTGTTTTTT. This chain connects TRBV6-5 to TRBJ2-2, with 8 bases lining up with TRBD2. V was clipped by 2 bases and J by 4 bases; unmatched bases: 3. From germline, CDR1 is MNHEY and CDR2 SVGAGI. The CDR3 consists of 15 residues.

This sequence joins TRBV4-3 and TRBJ2-2; 13 bases map to TRBD2. The CDR3 totals 17 residues. Germline V lookup: CDR1 LGHNA, CDR2 YSLEER. V shed 3 bases and J 7 bases; nucleotides not matched to a gene: 8. CDR3 residues: CASSHTTSGRAFGELFF. For the CDR3, the DNA is TGCGCCAGCAGCCATACAACTAGCGGGAGGGCCTTCGGGGAGCTGTTTTTT.

This rearrangement joins TRBV19 to TRBJ1-2; no clear D. The CDR3 runs 13 residues. The V end was cut by 1 base, the J end by 4 bases, with 7 bases between. Per germline, CDR1 LNHDA and CDR2 SQIVND (reference sequence). The CDR3 protein is CASSIVLFYGYTF. In DNA form, the CDR3 reads TGTGCCAGTAGTATAGTGCTATTCTATGGCTACACCTTC.

CDR3 DNA sequence: TGTGCCAGCAGTTCGCAGGGGTACCCCTACAATGAGCAGTTCTTC. Translation gives CASSSQGYPYNEQFF. The J gene is TRBJ2-1, the V gene TRBV27; possible D gene TRBD1, 6 bases. CDR1 and CDR2 (germline): MNHEY, SMNVEV (reference sequence). This CDR3 has 15 residues. V was pared by 4 bases and J by 2 bases, with 12 bases between.

This clone is a singleton in its sample. The J gene is TRBJ2-1, the V gene TRBV27; 8 bases agree with TRBD2. CDR3 size: 18 residues. Germline CDR1 is MNHEY and CDR2 is SMNVEV (reference sequence). V shed 4 bases, J shed 5 bases, and the junction held 16 bases outside the gene matches. For the CDR3, the DNA is TGTGCCAGCAGTTCGCCAGGGGCTGCTAGCGGGCCCCACAATGAGCAGTTCTTC. Its protein is CASSSPGAASGPHNEQFF.

The chain joins TRBV4-3 to TRBJ1-4; D perhaps matches TRBD1 (5 bases). The CDR3 is 15 amino acids. The V end lost 0 bases, the J end lost 7 bases, and 12 bases lay between the germline ends. Germline values: CDR1 LGHNA, CDR2 YSLEER. The CDR3 sequence is CASSQDLRDVEKLFF. CDR3 sequence (DNA): TGCGCCAGCAGCCAAGATCTCAGGGATGTTGAAAAACTGTTTTTT.